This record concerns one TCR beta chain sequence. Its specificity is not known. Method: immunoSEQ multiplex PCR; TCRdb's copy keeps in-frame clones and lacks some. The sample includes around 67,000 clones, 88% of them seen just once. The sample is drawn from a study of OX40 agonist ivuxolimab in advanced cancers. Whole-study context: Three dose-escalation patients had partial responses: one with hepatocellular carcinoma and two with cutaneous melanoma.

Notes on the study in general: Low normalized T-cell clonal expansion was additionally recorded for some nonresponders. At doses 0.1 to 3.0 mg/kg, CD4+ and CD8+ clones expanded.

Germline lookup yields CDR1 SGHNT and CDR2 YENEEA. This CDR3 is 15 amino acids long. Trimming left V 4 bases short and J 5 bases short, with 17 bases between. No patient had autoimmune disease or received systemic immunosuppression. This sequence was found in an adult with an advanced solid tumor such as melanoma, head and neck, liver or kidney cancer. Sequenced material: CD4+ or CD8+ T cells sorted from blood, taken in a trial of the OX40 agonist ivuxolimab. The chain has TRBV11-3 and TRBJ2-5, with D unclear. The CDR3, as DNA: TGTGCCAGCAGCTCCCAAACGGAGCTTCCGGAGACCCAGTACTTC. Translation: CASSSQTELPETQYF. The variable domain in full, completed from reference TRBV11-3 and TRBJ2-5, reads EAGVVQSPRYKIIEKKQPVAFWCNPISGHNTLYWYLQNLGQGPELLIRYENEEAVDDSQLPKDRFSAERLKGVDSTLKIQPAELGDSAVYLCASSSQTELPETQYFGPGTRLLVL.